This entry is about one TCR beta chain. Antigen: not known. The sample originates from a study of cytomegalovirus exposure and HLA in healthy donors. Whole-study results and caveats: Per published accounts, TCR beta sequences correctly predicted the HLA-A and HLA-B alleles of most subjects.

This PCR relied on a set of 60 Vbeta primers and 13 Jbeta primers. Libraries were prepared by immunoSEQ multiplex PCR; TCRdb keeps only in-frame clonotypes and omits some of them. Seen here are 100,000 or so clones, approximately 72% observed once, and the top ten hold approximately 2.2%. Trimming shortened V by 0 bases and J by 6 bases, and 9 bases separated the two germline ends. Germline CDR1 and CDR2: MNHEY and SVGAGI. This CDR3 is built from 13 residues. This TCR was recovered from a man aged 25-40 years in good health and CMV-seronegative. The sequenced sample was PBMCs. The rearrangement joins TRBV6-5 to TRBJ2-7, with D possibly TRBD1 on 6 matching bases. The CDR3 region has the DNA TGTGCCAGCAGTTACTCCAGGGGCGCCGAGCAGTACTTC. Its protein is CASSYSRGAEQYF.